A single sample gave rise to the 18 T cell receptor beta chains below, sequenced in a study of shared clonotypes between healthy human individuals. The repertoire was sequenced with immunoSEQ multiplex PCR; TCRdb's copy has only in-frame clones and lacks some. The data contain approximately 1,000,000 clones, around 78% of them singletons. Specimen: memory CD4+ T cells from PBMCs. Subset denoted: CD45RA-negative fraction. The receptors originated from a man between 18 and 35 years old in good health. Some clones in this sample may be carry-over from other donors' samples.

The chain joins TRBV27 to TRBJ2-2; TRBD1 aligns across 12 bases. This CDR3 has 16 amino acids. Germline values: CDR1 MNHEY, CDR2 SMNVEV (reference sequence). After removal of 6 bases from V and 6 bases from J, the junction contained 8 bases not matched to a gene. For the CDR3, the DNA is TGTGCCAGCAGCCACCCCGGGACAGGGGGCTCCGGGGAGCTGTTTTTT. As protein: CASSHPGTGGSGELFF.

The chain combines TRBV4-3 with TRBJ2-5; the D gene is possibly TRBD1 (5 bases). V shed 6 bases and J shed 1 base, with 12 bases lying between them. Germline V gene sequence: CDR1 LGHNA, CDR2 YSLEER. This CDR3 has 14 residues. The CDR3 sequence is CASSLTVSQETQYF. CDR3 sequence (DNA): TGCGCCAGCAGTCTGACAGTCTCCCAAGAGACCCAGTACTTC.

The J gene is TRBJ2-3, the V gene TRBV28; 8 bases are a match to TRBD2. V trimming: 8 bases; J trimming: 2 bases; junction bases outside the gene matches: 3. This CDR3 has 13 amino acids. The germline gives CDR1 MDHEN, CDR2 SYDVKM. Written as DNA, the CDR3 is TGTGCCAGCTCGCGGGAGGTCACAGATACGCAGTATTTT. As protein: CASSREVTDTQYF.

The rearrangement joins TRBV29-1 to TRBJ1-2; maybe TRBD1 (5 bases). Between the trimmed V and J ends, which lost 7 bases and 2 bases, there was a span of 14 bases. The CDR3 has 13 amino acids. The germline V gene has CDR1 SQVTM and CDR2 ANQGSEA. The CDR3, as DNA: TGCAGCGCCATTACGACAGACAACTATGGCTACACCTTC. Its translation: CSAITTDNYGYTF.

The CDR3 DNA reads TGTGCCACCAGCCCATGGGGCAGGGGTAAAAGGGTAACTAATGAAAAACTGTTTTTT. This sequence encodes CATSPWGRGKRVTNEKLFF. V and J are TRBV15 and TRBJ1-4; TRBD1 is a possible D gene (6 bases). V was pared by 5 bases and J by 1 base, with 23 bases between. Germline assignment: CDR1 LNHNV and CDR2 YYDKDF (reference sequence). The CDR3 runs to 19 residues.

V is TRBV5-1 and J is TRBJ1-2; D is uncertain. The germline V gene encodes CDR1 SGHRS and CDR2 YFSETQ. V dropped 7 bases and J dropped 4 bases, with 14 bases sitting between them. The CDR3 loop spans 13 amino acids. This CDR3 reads CASRGSSSYGYTF. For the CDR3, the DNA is TGCGCCAGCCGGGGATCCAGTTCCTATGGCTACACCTTC.

CDR3 region: CASSAGRGFTDTQYF. For the CDR3, the DNA is TGTGCCAGCAGCGCGGGAAGAGGTTTCACAGATACGCAGTATTTT. The chain links TRBV2 to TRBJ2-3, with D perhaps matching TRBD2 (6 bases). There are 15 residues in the CDR3. Between the trimmed V and J ends, which lost 6 bases and 2 bases, there was a span of 15 bases. Germline CDR1 SNHLY, CDR2 FYNNEI.

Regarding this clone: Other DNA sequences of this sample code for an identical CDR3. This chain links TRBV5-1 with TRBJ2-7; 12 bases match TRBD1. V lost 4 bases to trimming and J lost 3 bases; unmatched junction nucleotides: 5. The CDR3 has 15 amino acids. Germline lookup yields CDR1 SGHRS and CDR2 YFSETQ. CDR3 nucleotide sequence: TGCGCCAGCAGCCCCGGGACAGGGGGCTTCTACGAGCAGTACTTC. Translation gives CASSPGTGGFYEQYF.

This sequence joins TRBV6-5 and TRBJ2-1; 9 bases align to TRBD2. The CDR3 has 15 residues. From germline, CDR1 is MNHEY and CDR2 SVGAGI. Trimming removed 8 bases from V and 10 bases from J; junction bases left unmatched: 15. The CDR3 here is CASGTVAGGLREQFF. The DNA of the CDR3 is TGTGCCAGCGGCACGGTGGCGGGAGGGCTGAGGGAGCAGTTCTTC.

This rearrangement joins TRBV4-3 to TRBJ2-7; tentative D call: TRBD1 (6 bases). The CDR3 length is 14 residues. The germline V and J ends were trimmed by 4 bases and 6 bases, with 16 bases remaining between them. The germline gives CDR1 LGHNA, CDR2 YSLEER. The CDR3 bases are TGCGCCAGCAGCCTAGGGACCGGCAGGGGCGAGCAGTACTTC. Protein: CASSLGTGRGEQYF.

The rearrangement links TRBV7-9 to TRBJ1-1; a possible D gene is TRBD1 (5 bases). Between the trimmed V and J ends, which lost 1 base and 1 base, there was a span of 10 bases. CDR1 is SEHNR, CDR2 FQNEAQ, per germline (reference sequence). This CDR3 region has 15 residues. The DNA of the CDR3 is TGTGCCAGCAGCTTAGGGGGCCGCCCGAACACTGAAGCTTTCTTT. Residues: CASSLGGRPNTEAFF. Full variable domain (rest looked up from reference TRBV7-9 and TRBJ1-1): DTGVSQNPRHKITKRGQNVTFRCDPISEHNRLYWYRQTLGQGPEFLTYFQNEAQLEKSRLLSDRFSAERPKGSFSTLEIQRTEQGDSAMYLCASSLGGRPNTEAFFGQGTRLTVV.

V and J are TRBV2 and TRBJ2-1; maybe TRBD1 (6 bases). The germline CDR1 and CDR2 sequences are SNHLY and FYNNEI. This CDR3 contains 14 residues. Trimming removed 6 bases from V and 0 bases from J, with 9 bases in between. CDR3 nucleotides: TGTGCCAGCAGCCGGGACACCTCCTACAATGAGCAGTTCTTC. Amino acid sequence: CASSRDTSYNEQFF.

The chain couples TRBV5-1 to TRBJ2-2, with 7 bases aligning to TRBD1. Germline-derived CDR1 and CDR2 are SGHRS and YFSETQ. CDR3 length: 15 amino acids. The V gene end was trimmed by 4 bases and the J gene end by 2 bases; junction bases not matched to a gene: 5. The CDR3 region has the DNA TGCGCCAGCAGCCTGACAGGGCTTAACACCGGGGAGCTGTTTTTT. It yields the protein CASSLTGLNTGELFF.

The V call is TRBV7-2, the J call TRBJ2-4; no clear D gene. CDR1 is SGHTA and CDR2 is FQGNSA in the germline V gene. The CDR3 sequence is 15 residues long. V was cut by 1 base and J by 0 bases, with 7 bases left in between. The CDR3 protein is CASSLGHLAKNIQYF. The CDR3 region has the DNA TGTGCCAGCAGCTTAGGCCATCTAGCCAAAAACATTCAGTACTTC.

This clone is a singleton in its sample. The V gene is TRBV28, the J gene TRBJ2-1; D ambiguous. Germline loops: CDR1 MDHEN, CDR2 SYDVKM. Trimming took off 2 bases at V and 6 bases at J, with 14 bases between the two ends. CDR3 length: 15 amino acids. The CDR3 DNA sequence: TGTGCCAGCAGTTTAAGGTCGACCATCCCCAATGAGCAGTTCTTC. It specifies CASSLRSTIPNEQFF.

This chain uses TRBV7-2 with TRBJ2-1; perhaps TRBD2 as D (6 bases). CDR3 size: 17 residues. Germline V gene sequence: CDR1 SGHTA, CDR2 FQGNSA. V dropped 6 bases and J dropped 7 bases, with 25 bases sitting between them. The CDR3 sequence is CASSITVGTPSLNEQFF. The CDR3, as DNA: TGTGCCAGCAGTATTACCGTCGGGACTCCCTCTCTAAATGAGCAGTTCTTC.

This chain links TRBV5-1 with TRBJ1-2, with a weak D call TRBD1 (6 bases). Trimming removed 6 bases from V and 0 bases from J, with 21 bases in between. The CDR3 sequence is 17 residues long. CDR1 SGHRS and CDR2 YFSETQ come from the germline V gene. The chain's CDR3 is CASNAWAGDSANYGYTF. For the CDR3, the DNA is TGCGCCAGCAACGCCTGGGCAGGGGATTCAGCTAACTATGGCTACACCTTC.

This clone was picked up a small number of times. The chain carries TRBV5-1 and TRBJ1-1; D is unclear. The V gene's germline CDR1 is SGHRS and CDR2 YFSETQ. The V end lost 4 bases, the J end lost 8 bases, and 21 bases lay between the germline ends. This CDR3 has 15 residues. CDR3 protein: CASSRTPGPEQEAFF. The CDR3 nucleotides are TGCGCCAGCAGCAGAACACCGGGCCCCGAGCAGGAAGCTTTCTTT.